Presented here are 30 T cell receptor beta chains from one specimen sequenced in a study of blood T cell repertoires in COVID-19. Profiling relied on immunoSEQ multiplex PCR, and the TCRdb table lists in-frame clones only, not all of them. There are around 40,000 clones in the sample; approximately 87% occur only once, and around 24% lies in the top ten. The sequencing input was peripheral blood. These receptors were collected from a man between 50 and 59 years old with active or convalescent COVID-19.

V is TRBV12-2 and J is TRBJ1-5; the D call in the table, TRBD1, was not verified against the DNA. TRBV12-2 counts as a pseudogene. The CDR3 loop spans 21 amino acids. CDR3 sequence reads: CASRLASDRVGVFDSNQPQHF. Here the CDR3 DNA reads TGTGCAAGTCGCTTAGCGTCCGACAGGGTCGGTGTTTTTGATAGCAATCAGCCCCAGCATTTT.

The chain links TRBV2 to TRBJ2-2; TRBD1 matches 11 bases. The V and J ends lost 8 bases and 9 bases, in that order; junction bases with no gene match: 14. The CDR3 spans 16 residues. Germline V lookup: CDR1 SNHLY, CDR2 FYNNEI. The CDR3 here is CASRDPGQGGTRELFF. CDR3 nucleotides: TGTGCCAGCCGAGACCCGGGACAGGGGGGTACACGGGAGCTGTTTTTT.

The V gene is TRBV21-1, the J gene TRBJ1-3; the table calls TRBD1, which could not be checked here. TRBV21-1 is given as a pseudogene. The CDR3 length is 14 residues. The CDR3 sequence is CASSGQGRRNTIYF. The CDR3, as DNA: TGTGCCAGCTCGGGACAGGGGCGAAGAAACACCATATATTTT.

The rearrangement uses TRBV6-1 and TRBJ1-5; no firm D call. Germline CDR1 MNHNS, CDR2 SASEGT. This CDR3 is 13 amino acids long. Between the trimmed V and J ends, which lost 0 bases and 9 bases, there was a span of 9 bases. The CDR3 protein is CASSEAGSGPQHF. The CDR3 DNA follows: TGTGCCAGCAGTGAAGCAGGGAGCGGGCCCCAGCATTTT.

The chain joins TRBV10-1 to TRBJ2-3; the D gene is possibly TRBD1 (5 bases). Trimming removed 0 bases from V and 2 bases from J, with 9 bases in between. CDR3 size: 15 residues. CDR1 and CDR2 (germline): WNHNN, SYGVQD (reference sequence). The CDR3 spells CASSESGQDTDTQYF. In DNA form, the CDR3 reads TGCGCCAGCAGTGAGTCGGGGCAGGACACAGATACGCAGTATTTT.

This chain joins TRBV2 and TRBJ2-7, with 11 bases identical to TRBD1. The CDR3 length is 14 residues. With V trimmed by 7 bases and J by 5 bases, 7 bases remained unmatched. Germline V gives CDR1 SNHLY, CDR2 FYNNEI. Here the CDR3 reads CASTRTGGPHEQYV. The CDR3 coding sequence is TGTGCCAGCACTAGGACAGGGGGCCCCCACGAGCAGTACGTC.

The gene calls are TRBV6-5 and TRBJ1-2, with D perhaps TRBD1 (5 bases). This CDR3 region has 14 residues. V lost 6 bases and J 5 bases, leaving 16 bases between the germline ends. Germline V gene data show CDR1 as MNHEY and CDR2 as SVGAGI. This CDR3 is CASSSPGRGYGYTF. The CDR3 nucleotides read TGTGCCAGCAGCAGCCCGGGGCGGGGTTATGGCTACACCTTC.

The rearrangement uses TRBV6-1 and TRBJ2-7, with D possibly being TRBD2 (5 bases). Germline V lookup: CDR1 MNHNS, CDR2 SASEGT. The CDR3 consists of 14 residues. The germline V and J ends were trimmed by 0 bases and 6 bases, with 12 bases remaining between them. CDR3 sequence: CASSEAGEGAEQYV. CDR3 DNA sequence: TGTGCCAGCAGTGAAGCGGGAGAGGGAGCCGAGCAGTACGTC.

The genes are TRBV27 and TRBJ2-5; 7 bases match TRBD2. This CDR3 is 14 amino acids long. The V gene's germline CDR1 is MNHEY and CDR2 SMNVEV (reference sequence). V dropped 6 bases and J dropped 4; count of bases not matched to a gene: 8. DNA for the CDR3: TGTGCCAGCAGGGCTACTATAGCGGGAGAGACCCAGTACTTC. It is translated as CASRATIAGETQYF.

The chain recombines TRBV18 with TRBJ1-4; D is ambiguous. The CDR3 spans 15 residues. Between the trimmed V and J ends, which lost 6 bases and 8 bases, there was a span of 19 bases. Germline-derived CDR1 and CDR2 are KGHSH and LQKENI. The CDR3, as DNA: TGTGCCAGCTCCCAAGGACTGGAGATAGCGGAAAAACTGTTTTTT. Protein product: CASSQGLEIAEKLFF.

The rearrangement links TRBV2 to TRBJ1-5; 8 bases map to TRBD1. V shed 5 bases, J shed 5 bases, and the junction held 2 bases outside the gene matches. Germline CDR1 and CDR2: SNHLY and FYNNEI. CDR3 length: 13 residues. The CDR3 protein is CASSLTGDQPQHF. For the CDR3, the DNA is TGTGCCAGCAGTTTGACAGGGGATCAGCCCCAGCATTTT.

The chain recombines TRBV19 with TRBJ2-2, with D possibly matching TRBD2 (6 bases). Trimming stripped 6 bases from V and 4 bases from J, with 12 bases between. The CDR3 is 14 amino acids. Germline assignment: CDR1 LNHDA and CDR2 SQIVND (reference sequence). The CDR3 sequence is CASRDRDSTGELFF. CDR3 DNA: TGTGCCAGTAGAGACCGGGACTCCACCGGGGAGCTGTTTTTT. Variable domain in full (rest from reference TRBV19 and TRBJ2-2): DGGITQSPKYLFRKEGQNVTLSCEQNLNHDAMYWYRQDPGQGLRLIYYSQIVNDFQKGDIAEGYSVSREKKESFPLTVTSAQKNPTAFYLCASRDRDSTGELFFGEGSRLTVL.

The gene calls are TRBV20-1 and TRBJ2-7, with D perhaps TRBD2 (5 bases). This CDR3 comprises 11 residues. Trimming pared 3 bases from V and 3 bases from J, leaving 6 bases between. The germline gives CDR1 DFQATT, CDR2 SNEGSKA (reference sequence). CDR3: CSARGVYEQYV. As DNA, the CDR3 is TGCAGTGCTAGGGGAGTCTACGAGCAGTACGTC.

This clone was detected only once. The chain carries TRBV6-1 and TRBJ1-5; 8 bases agree with TRBD1. The CDR3 length is 15 residues. V dropped 2 bases and J dropped 2; count of bases not matched to a gene: 2. CDR1 MNHNS and CDR2 SASEGT come from the germline V gene. The CDR3 coding sequence is TGTGCCAGCAGTGAACTGACAGGGGGCAATCAGCCCCAGCATTTT. It is translated as CASSELTGGNQPQHF.

This CDR3 is CATHPGQGSAFF. Here the CDR3 DNA reads TGTGCCACGCACCCTGGACAGGGTTCAGCTTTCTTT. The V and J genes are TRBV27 and TRBJ1-1; 8 nucleotides agree with TRBD1. Germline lookup yields CDR1 MNHEY and CDR2 SMNVEV (reference sequence). The trim removed 10 bases at V and 10 bases at J, leaving 11 bases unmatched. The CDR3 sequence is 12 residues long.

The V and J genes are TRBV10-3 and TRBJ1-1; 7 nucleotides match TRBD1. Germline CDR1 reads ENHRY; CDR2 reads SYGVKD. The CDR3 totals 13 residues. After removal of 7 bases from V and 5 bases from J, the junction contained 7 bases not matched to a gene. CDR3 sequence: CAITPGGETEAFF. As DNA, the CDR3 is TGTGCCATCACCCCAGGGGGAGAGACTGAAGCTTTCTTT.

The rearrangement uses TRBV19 and TRBJ2-6, with 11 bases aligning to TRBD2. Germline CDR1 reads LNHDA; CDR2 reads SQIVND (reference sequence). CDR3 length equals 19 residues. V was pared by 5 bases and J by 0 bases, with 9 bases of the junction left unmatched. The CDR3 loop is CASSPSGLAAFSGANVLTF. Written as DNA, the CDR3 is TGTGCCAGTAGTCCATCGGGACTAGCGGCTTTCTCTGGGGCCAACGTCCTGACTTTC.

V gene TRBV19 combines with J gene TRBJ1-5, with 8 bases fitting TRBD1. The germline V gene encodes CDR1 LNHDA and CDR2 SQIVND (reference sequence). The CDR3 consists of 15 residues. The ends lost 10 bases at V and 2 bases at J; junction bases unmatched: 10. CDR3 amino acids: CATLERGQGNQPQHF. The CDR3 nucleotides read TGTGCCACCCTAGAGAGGGGACAGGGCAATCAGCCCCAGCATTTT.

This clone has just one count. The DNA for the CDR3 is TGTGCCAGCAGACCGGACAGGGAATATGGCTACACCTTC. Protein: CASRPDREYGYTF. V usage is TRBV28 and J usage is TRBJ1-2, with 8 bases matching TRBD1. The CDR3 extends over 13 amino acids. CDR1 and CDR2 from the germline V gene are MDHEN and SYDVKM. V was clipped by 6 bases and J by 5 bases; unmatched bases: 5.

V is TRBV19 and J is TRBJ1-2, with a possible D match to TRBD1 (6 bases). V was clipped by 8 bases and J by 4 bases, with 14 bases between them. The CDR3 runs 13 residues. Germline V CDR1 and CDR2: LNHDA, SQIVND (reference sequence). The CDR3 DNA reads as TGTGCCAGTCAAGTCGGGACAAGCTATGGCTACACCTTC. It yields the protein CASQVGTSYGYTF.

This rearrangement joins TRBV28 to TRBJ1-4; D gene unclear. Between the trimmed V and J ends, which lost 4 bases and 7 bases, there was a span of 13 bases. Germline lookup yields CDR1 MDHEN and CDR2 SYDVKM. The CDR3 totals 14 residues. The CDR3 region is CASSYSQSVEKLFF. In DNA, the CDR3 is TGTGCCAGCAGTTATAGCCAGTCGGTTGAAAAACTGTTTTTT. Based on the CDR3 plus reference TRBV28 and TRBJ1-4, the full variable domain is DVKVTQSSRYLVKRTGEKVFLECVQDMDHENMFWYRQDPGLGLRLIYFSYDVKMKEKGDIPEGYSVSREKKERFSLILESASTNQTSMYLCASSYSQSVEKLFFGSGTQLSVL.

Relative to its sample, this clone is large (0.1 to 1%). The rearrangement joins TRBV28 to TRBJ1-2, with 7 bases lining up with TRBD1. V lost 2 bases, J lost 5 bases, and 14 bases stayed unmatched. The CDR3 totals 17 residues. The germline V gene encodes CDR1 MDHEN and CDR2 SYDVKM. This chain's CDR3 is CASSLPRGRGHSYGYTF. The CDR3 region has the DNA TGTGCCAGCAGTTTACCTCGGGGTAGGGGGCATAGTTATGGCTACACCTTC.

The chain combines TRBV6-1 with TRBJ1-6, with a tentative D call TRBD1 (5 bases). Trimming removed 1 base from V and 10 bases from J, with 14 bases in between. The CDR3 consists of 15 residues. Per the germline V gene, CDR1 is MNHNS and CDR2 is SASEGT. The CDR3 sequence: CASSEGAGLQSPLHF. The CDR3 coding sequence is TGTGCCAGCAGTGAAGGGGCAGGGTTGCAATCACCCCTCCACTTT.

The chain joins TRBV30 to TRBJ1-5; tentative D call: TRBD1 (6 bases). Germline V gene lookup returns CDR1 GTSNPN and CDR2 SVGIG (reference sequence). This CDR3 region has 13 residues. V shed 6 bases and J shed 5 bases, with 14 bases lying between them. CDR3 coding DNA: TGTGCCTGCGGGGCAGGGGTTTATCAGCCCCAGCATTTT. This translates into CACGAGVYQPQHF.

The V call is TRBV19, the J call TRBJ2-5; D remains unclear. The V gene lost 5 bases and the J gene lost 1 base, with 11 bases spanning the gap. In germline, CDR1 is LNHDA, CDR2 SQIVND (reference sequence). This CDR3 contains 14 residues. The CDR3 DNA reads TGTGCCAGTAGTCCGCGAGGTGCCCAAGAGACCCAGTACTTC. As protein: CASSPRGAQETQYF. Full variable domain (rest looked up from reference TRBV19 and TRBJ2-5): DGGITQSPKYLFRKEGQNVTLSCEQNLNHDAMYWYRQDPGQGLRLIYYSQIVNDFQKGDIAEGYSVSREKKESFPLTVTSAQKNPTAFYLCASSPRGAQETQYFGPGTRLLVL.

V is TRBV5-8 and J is TRBJ2-4; possibly TRBD2 for D (5 bases). Trimming left V 2 bases short and J 5 bases short, with 11 bases between. Germline V gives CDR1 SGHTS, CDR2 YDEGEE. The CDR3 has 14 amino acids. DNA for the CDR3: TGTGCCAGCAGCTTAGCGAGGGTTCAAAACATTCAGTACTTC. Protein product: CASSLARVQNIQYF.

The chain uses TRBV7-2 and TRBJ1-5; TRBD1 might be the D (5 bases). This CDR3 region has 16 residues. V was shortened by 1 base and J by 2 bases, with 12 bases between the two germline ends. Germline V lookup: CDR1 SGHTA, CDR2 FQGNSA. The CDR3 is CASSLEGIGGNQPQHF. The CDR3 DNA sequence: TGTGCCAGCAGCTTAGAGGGGATAGGGGGCAATCAGCCCCAGCATTTT. The variable domain in full, with the rest retrieved from reference TRBV7-2 and TRBJ1-5, is GAGVSQSPSNKVTEKGKDVELRCDPISGHTALYWYRQSLGQGLEFLIYFQGNSAPDKSGLPSDRFSAERTGGSVSTLTIQRTQQEDSAVYLCASSLEGIGGNQPQHFGDGTRLSIL.

V usage is TRBV19 and J usage is TRBJ2-1; weak D call: TRBD1 (6 bases). Trimming left V 1 base short and J 10 bases short, with 17 bases between. Per germline, CDR1 LNHDA and CDR2 SQIVND (reference sequence). The CDR3 is 15 amino acids. CDR3 in DNA: TGTGCCAGTAGTATAGGTGGGACAACTGGGGTAGAGCAGTTCTTC. This codes for CASSIGGTTGVEQFF.

The V call is TRBV30, the J call TRBJ2-2, with 7 bases matching TRBD1. CDR3 length: 15 residues. Germline V gives CDR1 GTSNPN, CDR2 SVGIG (reference sequence). V lost 1 base to trimming and J lost 0 bases; unmatched junction nucleotides: 2. The CDR3 is CAWSDGTANTGELFF. The CDR3 DNA reads TGTGCCTGGAGTGACGGGACAGCGAACACCGGGGAGCTGTTTTTT.

This clone came up a few times. The chain links TRBV11-1 to TRBJ2-7; a possible D gene is TRBD1 (5 bases). CDR3 length: 13 amino acids. In germline, CDR1 is SGHAT, CDR2 FQDESV (reference sequence). V was shortened by 5 bases and J by 3 bases, with 11 bases between the two germline ends. Here the CDR3 DNA reads TGTGCCAGCAGCATGAAGGGGATCTACGAGCAGTACGTC. Its translation: CASSMKGIYEQYV.